This T cell receptor (beta chain) was recorded in a study of T cells in Graves' hyperthyroidism and ophthalmopathy. Points from the study as a whole: Ophthalmopathy onset followed model prediction by a median around 6.6 months.

Germline V lookup: CDR1 SNHLY, CDR2 FYNNEI. V was cut by 4 bases and J by 0 bases, with 10 bases left in between. This CDR3 is 15 amino acids long. Ophthalmopathy patients had moderate-to-severe active disease, CAS ≥3, NOSPECS ≥4, and disease duration under 3 months. Uncontrolled infections, other autoimmune diseases, pregnancy or lactation led to exclusion of patients. Amplification of TCR beta CDR3 regions was performed using RNA transcripts as template. With the HTBI primer set, the TCR CDR3 went through a first round of RT-PCR. TCRdb re-called the multiplex PCR reads with MiXCR, one entry per CDR3 protein. This table has fewer than 750,000 distinct CDR3 sequences, roughly 14% appearing once. This clonotype was counted many times. Its matching antigen is unknown.

The receptor's source is a woman between 35 and 50 years old with Graves' ophthalmopathy. The chain has TRBV2 and TRBJ1-3; TRBD1 is a possible D gene (5 bases). The sequenced material came from blood. Here the CDR3 DNA reads TGTGCCAGCAGTGTTGACAGCCTCTCTGGAAACACCATATATTTT. It encodes CASSVDSLSGNTIYF. Together with reference TRBV2 and TRBJ1-3, the CDR3 gives the full variable domain: EPEVTQTPSHQVTQMGQEVILRCVPISNHLYFYWYRQILGQKVEFLVSFYNNEISEKSEIFDDQFSVERPDGSNFTLKIRSTKLEDSAMYFCASSVDSLSGNTIYFGEGSWLTVV.